This T cell receptor (beta chain) was identified in a study of prognosis after radiotherapy for stage I lung cancer. Study results and limitations: Following stereotactic body radiation therapy, unique TCR clone counts fell, with a median of 10,088 versus 6,861. Lower Shannon entropy after stereotactic body radiation therapy was observed in patients who went on to develop distant metastases.

Using two-round multiplex PCR, the authors amplified TCR beta CDR3 from genomic DNA. Primers specific to each TRBV and TRBJ gene were used in first-round PCR. Each CDR3 protein gets one entry after TCRdb re-called the multiplex PCR reads with MiXCR. The table records about 8,500 distinct CDR3 sequences, less than 65% of them present only once. Patients were all node-negative on CT and PET/CT, lacking prior chemotherapy, radiotherapy or other malignancies. CDR1 and CDR2 from the germline V gene are MNHGY and SAAAGT. This CDR3 contains 15 residues. About this clonotype: The target antigen is unknown. A far larger clone differs by one base, so this is likely a read error.

The chain is built from TRBV6-8 and TRBJ2-1; tentatively, D is TRBD1 (5 bases). The material sequenced was PBMCs, taken before or after stereotactic body radiation therapy (not recorded which). This sequence was found in a donor of 50 years or more with non-small cell lung cancer. In nucleotides, the CDR3 is TGTGTCAGCAGTGAGGCAGGGTATTCCTACAATGAGCAGTTCTTC. Translating it yields CVSSEAGYSYNEQFF.